The 26 T cell receptor beta chains below all came from one sample that was sequenced in a study of T cell repertoires in cytomegalovirus infection. TCRdb fed the reads into MiXCR, producing one record per CDR3 protein. Altogether about 310,000 distinct CDR3 sequences are present, 25% being singletons, with the ten largest covering 10% to 15%. No antigen is known for these receptors. This sample comprised cultured PBMCs, obtained from culture after CMV antigen stimulation. The receptors stem from a human donor in good health (CMV status not recorded). Some clones in this sample may be carry-over from other donors' samples.

In this sample, this clonotype turned up a few times. This chain connects TRBV5-1 to TRBJ2-1; TRBD1 agrees at 7 bases. This CDR3 is 16 amino acids long. Per germline, CDR1 SGHRS and CDR2 YFSETQ. V lost 0 bases to trimming and J lost 6 bases; unmatched junction nucleotides: 9. The CDR3 sequence is CASSLEGQWSSNEQFF. The CDR3 bases are TGCGCCAGCAGCTTGGAGGGACAGTGGTCTAGCAATGAGCAGTTCTTC.

This clonotype was seen repeatedly, ten times or more. V is TRBV19 and J is TRBJ1-1; 7 bases map to TRBD1. After removal of 9 bases from V and 7 bases from J, the junction contained 11 bases not matched to a gene. This CDR3 is built from 13 residues. Germline V gives CDR1 LNHDA, CDR2 SQIVND (reference sequence). The CDR3 DNA follows: TGTGCCAGCACATGGGGGAGGGACAGTGAAGCTTTCTTT. Translation gives CASTWGRDSEAFF.

The chain combines TRBV20-1 with TRBJ2-3, with a possible D match to TRBD2 (5 bases). Germline loops: CDR1 DFQATT, CDR2 SNEGSKA (reference sequence). The CDR3 runs to 14 residues. V was pared by 0 bases and J by 0 bases, with 7 bases between. The CDR3 reads CSARDRRSTDTQYF. The CDR3 DNA is TGCAGTGCTAGAGATCGGAGGAGCACAGATACGCAGTATTTT.

This clonotype was detected many times. V gene TRBV7-2 combines with J gene TRBJ1-1, with D hard to call. Per germline, CDR1 SGHTA and CDR2 FQGNSA. Trimming pared 4 bases from V and 4 bases from J, leaving 10 bases between. This CDR3 spans 13 amino acids. This CDR3 reads CASSSEVGTEAFF. CDR3 nucleotide sequence: TGTGCCAGCAGCTCCGAGGTGGGCACTGAAGCTTTCTTT.

The genes are TRBV20-1 and TRBJ1-5, with 7 bases aligning to TRBD1. J was trimmed by 0 bases and V by 4 bases; bases with no gene match: 9. CDR1 is DFQATT, CDR2 SNEGSKA, per germline (reference sequence). The CDR3 spans 16 residues. The CDR3 region has the DNA TGCAGTGCTATAGACCCACAGGGGATTAGCAATCAGCCCCAGCATTTT. It codes for CSAIDPQGISNQPQHF.

The sample holds a few counts of this clonotype. J is TRBJ2-2 and V is TRBV6-5, with D unresolved. The CDR3 sequence is 16 residues long. Looked up from germline, CDR1 is MNHEY and CDR2 is SVGAGI. The ends were cut back, 2 bases at V and 2 bases at J, with 12 bases in the middle. CDR3 residues: CASSYIQYGNTGELFF. The CDR3 coding sequence is TGTGCCAGCAGTTACATTCAATACGGCAACACCGGGGAGCTGTTTTTT.

In DNA form, the CDR3 reads TGTGCCAGCAGCTTAGATCCGGGAGAATTTAATGAAAAACTGTTTTTT. This sequence encodes CASSLDPGEFNEKLFF. The rearrangement uses TRBV11-2 and TRBJ1-4; D gene unclear. This CDR3 spans 16 amino acids. Between the trimmed V and J ends, which lost 0 bases and 4 bases, there was a span of 12 bases. Germline V lookup: CDR1 SGHAT, CDR2 FQNNGV.

With respect to this clonotype: A single base separates this from a much larger clone, so it may be a read error. The V and J genes are TRBV7-6 and TRBJ2-5, with 10 bases aligning to TRBD2. J was trimmed by 5 bases and V by 3 bases; bases with no gene match: 18. This CDR3 contains 19 residues. Germline V gives CDR1 SGHVS, CDR2 FNYEAQ. The CDR3 sequence is CASSFALSVAGGYGETQYF. The CDR3 region has the DNA TGTGCCAGCAGCTTCGCGCTAAGTGTAGCGGGAGGATACGGGGAGACCCAGTACTTC.

Comment on this clonotype: A much larger clone sits a single nucleotide away, making a read error possible. Because it lacks the conserved phenylalanine or tryptophan at the end, this CDR3 is likely a read error. The chain employs TRBV7-2 and TRBJ2-7, with D tentatively TRBD2 (5 bases). CDR3 length: 15 amino acids. With 0 bases removed from V and 1 base from J, the gap between germline ends came to 10 bases. CDR1 SGHTA and CDR2 FQGNSA come from the germline V gene. CDR3 loop: CASSLAPGISYEQYI. CDR3 coding DNA: TGTGCCAGCAGCTTAGCGCCCGGGATATCCTACGAGCAGTACATC.

On this clonotype: A read error may be the cause here, since a much bigger clone is one base away. This CDR3 is missing its conserved last phenylalanine or tryptophan, likely due to a read error. The chain has TRBV28 and TRBJ2-2; 9 nucleotides agree with TRBD2. The length of the CDR3 is 14 residues. Germline V gives CDR1 MDHEN, CDR2 SYDVKM. After removal of 10 bases from V and 5 bases from J, the junction contained 8 bases not matched to a gene. CDR3 region: CATGVSGSTGELFS. CDR3 sequence (DNA): TGTGCCACCGGGGTTAGCGGGAGTACCGGGGAGCTGTTTTCT.

The rearrangement joins TRBV18 to TRBJ1-5; D unresolved. The CDR3 sequence is 15 residues long. Trimming took 6 bases from V and 0 from J, leaving 12 bases between them. Per germline, CDR1 KGHSH and CDR2 LQKENI. The CDR3 DNA reads as TGTGCCAGCTCCCCATCCCTGGGTAGCAATCAGCCCCAGCATTTT. Amino acids: CASSPSLGSNQPQHF. Drawing the rest from reference TRBV18 and TRBJ1-5, the complete variable domain is NAGVMQNPRHLVRRRGQEARLRCSPMKGHSHVYWYRQLPEEGLKFMVYLQKENIIDESGMPKERFSAEFPKEGPSILRIQQVVRGDSAAYFCASSPSLGSNQPQHFGDGTRLSIL.

This clonotype was detected ten times or more. V and J are TRBV7-2 and TRBJ2-1; D is perhaps TRBD2 (5 bases). V was cut by 3 bases and J by 3 bases, with 9 bases left in between. Germline V gene data show CDR1 as SGHTA and CDR2 as FQGNSA. The CDR3 length is 14 residues. The CDR3 reads CASSLASNYNEQFF. The CDR3 nucleotides are TGTGCCAGCAGCTTGGCTAGCAACTACAATGAGCAGTTCTTC. Filled out from reference TRBV7-2 and TRBJ2-1, the complete variable domain reads GAGVSQSPSNKVTEKGKDVELRCDPISGHTALYWYRQSLGQGLEFLIYFQGNSAPDKSGLPSDRFSAERTGGSVSTLTIQRTQQEDSAVYLCASSLASNYNEQFFGPGTRLTVL.

J is TRBJ2-1 and V is TRBV7-6, with D tentatively TRBD1 (6 bases). The V and J ends lost 3 bases and 7 bases respectively, with 19 bases between them. The germline CDR1 and CDR2 sequences are SGHVS and FNYEAQ. The CDR3 contains 16 residues. The CDR3 bases are TGTGCCAGCAGCTTGGAGCAGGGGCGGCCCGGAAATGAGCAGTTCTTC. It specifies CASSLEQGRPGNEQFF.

This clonotype has at least ten counts. The chain joins TRBV7-2 to TRBJ2-3, with D unclear. V was pared by 0 bases and J by 1 base, with 8 bases between. Germline V gives CDR1 SGHTA, CDR2 FQGNSA. There are 15 residues in the CDR3. CDR3 coding DNA: TGTGCCAGCAGCTTAGCCGGCACCCGCACAGATACGCAGTATTTT. It codes for CASSLAGTRTDTQYF.

The J gene is TRBJ1-5, the V gene TRBV3-1; D unclear. CDR3 size: 16 residues. CDR1 is LGHDT, CDR2 YNNKEL, per germline (reference sequence). Trimming cost V 1 base and J 1 base, with 11 bases left between them. Here the CDR3 DNA reads TGTGCCAGCAGCCAAGGCAGGAGCCTGAGCAATCAGCCCCAGCATTTT. It translates to CASSQGRSLSNQPQHF.

A few counts support this clonotype. The chain employs TRBV18 and TRBJ1-3; possible D gene TRBD1, 5 bases. Trimming pared 2 bases from V and 3 bases from J, leaving 11 bases between. Per germline, CDR1 KGHSH and CDR2 LQKENI. CDR3 length: 15 amino acids. The CDR3 nucleotides are TGTGCCAGCTCACCAATCGGGGGTTTTGGAAACACCATATATTTT. Its protein product is CASSPIGGFGNTIYF.

This clonotype has only one observation. The chain couples TRBV29-1 to TRBJ1-5; 7 nucleotides line up with TRBD1. V trimming: 4 bases; J trimming: 2 bases; junction bases outside the gene matches: 5. The CDR3 has 14 amino acids. The V gene's germline CDR1 is SQVTM and CDR2 ANQGSEA. The CDR3, as DNA: TGCAGCGTTGCCGACAGGGACGGCAATCAGCCCCAGCATTTT. Translating it yields CSVADRDGNQPQHF.

This clonotype was counted between two and nine times. In nucleotides, the CDR3 is TGCAGTGCCCCCGGAGATACCTACAATGAGCAGTTCTTC. Its translation is CSAPGDTYNEQFF. J is TRBJ2-1 and V is TRBV20-1; D not resolved. The germline V gene encodes CDR1 DFQATT and CDR2 SNEGSKA (reference sequence). The CDR3 runs to 13 residues. Trimming removed 6 bases at V and 2 bases at J, with 11 bases between.

The sample holds a few counts of this clonotype. This chain connects TRBV7-2 to TRBJ2-1, with TRBD2 matching 11 bases. The CDR3 consists of 15 residues. Germline assignment: CDR1 SGHTA and CDR2 FQGNSA. V was clipped by 5 bases and J by 8 bases; unmatched bases: 8. The CDR3 bases are TGTGCCAGCAGCGCAACTAGCGGGAGTCTTTATGAGCAGTTCTTC. Translated, it gives CASSATSGSLYEQFF.

This clonotype was seen ten or more times. The CDR3: CATSARSGVGLAEDSTDTQYF. CDR3 sequence (DNA): TGTGCCACCAGCGCGAGATCAGGGGTTGGACTAGCGGAGGATAGCACAGATACGCAGTATTTT. This chain joins TRBV15 and TRBJ2-3; TRBD2 matches at 10 bases. Per the germline V gene, CDR1 is LNHNV and CDR2 is YYDKDF (reference sequence). The length of the CDR3 is 21 residues. J was trimmed by 0 bases and V by 5 bases; bases with no gene match: 20.

This clonotype was counted at least ten times. This sequence joins TRBV7-2 and TRBJ2-3, with D possibly being TRBD1 (5 bases). V lost 4 bases, J lost 3 bases, and 11 bases lay in between. From germline, CDR1 is SGHTA and CDR2 FQGNSA. This CDR3 is built from 14 residues. The CDR3 DNA reads as TGTGCCAGCAGCTCCCGACAGACAACAGATACGCAGTATTTT. Protein product: CASSSRQTTDTQYF.

This clonotype was seen a handful of times. The chain carries TRBV20-1 and TRBJ2-1; D might be TRBD2 (6 bases). Germline CDR1 reads DFQATT; CDR2 reads SNEGSKA (reference sequence). The ends were cut back, 5 bases at V and 2 bases at J, with 13 bases in the middle. The CDR3 consists of 14 residues. CDR3 bases: TGCAGTGCTCGGCCTAGCGTAACCTACAATGAGCAGTTCTTC. It specifies CSARPSVTYNEQFF.

This clonotype has more than one count but fewer than ten. The rearrangement links TRBV28 to TRBJ1-5; D not certain. Germline assignment: CDR1 MDHEN and CDR2 SYDVKM. The V end lost 3 bases, the J end lost 1 base, and 7 bases lay between the germline ends. The length of the CDR3 is 14 residues. The CDR3 DNA is TGTGCCAGCAGTTTCCCAATAAGCAATCAGCCCCAGCATTTT. This gives the protein CASSFPISNQPQHF.

CDR3 residues: CASSGTSPDTQYF. The CDR3 nucleotides read TGCGCCAGCAGCGGGACGTCTCCCGATACGCAGTATTTT. This sequence joins TRBV5-1 and TRBJ2-3; D tentatively reads TRBD1 or TRBD2 (5 bases each). The CDR3 is 13 residues long. Trimming removed 4 bases at V and 6 bases at J, with 12 bases between. CDR1 SGHRS and CDR2 YFSETQ come from the germline V gene.

This chain links TRBV30 with TRBJ1-2; 8 bases agree with TRBD1. This CDR3 region has 14 residues. Germline V gives CDR1 GTSNPN, CDR2 SVGIG (reference sequence). V shed 4 bases, J shed 0 bases, and the junction held 4 bases outside the gene matches. CDR3: CAWTGGTSNYGYTF. In DNA form, the CDR3 reads TGTGCCTGGACAGGGGGCACGTCTAACTATGGCTACACCTTC.

The chain carries TRBV6-5 and TRBJ1-2; D possibly corresponds to TRBD1 (6 bases). The CDR3 sequence is 15 residues long. From germline, CDR1 is MNHEY and CDR2 SVGAGI. Trimming took off 1 base at V and 3 bases at J, with 12 bases between the two ends. The CDR3 region is CASSYWAGEDYGYTF. DNA for the CDR3: TGTGCCAGCAGTTACTGGGCAGGGGAGGACTATGGCTACACCTTC.